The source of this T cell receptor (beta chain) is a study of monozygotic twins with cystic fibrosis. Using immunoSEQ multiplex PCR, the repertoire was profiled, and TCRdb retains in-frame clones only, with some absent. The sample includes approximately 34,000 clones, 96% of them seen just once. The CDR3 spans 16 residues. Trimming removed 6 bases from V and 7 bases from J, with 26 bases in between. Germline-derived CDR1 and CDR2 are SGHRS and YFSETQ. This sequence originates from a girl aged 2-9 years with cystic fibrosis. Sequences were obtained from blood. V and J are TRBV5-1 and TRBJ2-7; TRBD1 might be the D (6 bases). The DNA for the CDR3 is TGCGCCAGCATGACAGGAAAACTAGGTCCCGGCGGGGAGCAGTACTTC. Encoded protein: CASMTGKLGPGGEQYF.